This T cell receptor beta chain derives from a study of T cells in Graves' hyperthyroidism and ophthalmopathy. At the level of the study: Sampling of peripheral blood happened at initial diagnosis, prior to any treatment.

There were TCR beta CDR3 regions amplified from RNA transcripts. Using the HTBI primer set, a first-round RT-PCR was run on the TCR CDR3. TCRdb independently ran MiXCR on the multiplex PCR reads; one entry per CDR3 protein. The table includes 390,000 or so distinct CDR3 sequences, roughly 14% detected once. Criteria for exclusion of patients were uncontrolled infection, other autoimmune disease, pregnancy or lactation. Thyroid ultrasound and orbital computed tomography, with clinical symptoms and serum thyroxine and TRAb, informed diagnoses. This CDR3 has 14 residues. The V end lost 11 bases, the J end lost 3 bases, and 14 bases lay between the germline ends. CDR1 and CDR2 from the germline V gene are SGHVT and SQSDAQ.

This TCR was recovered from a man between 18 and 35 years old with Graves' ophthalmopathy. Source material: blood. The V call is TRBV7-4, the J call TRBJ1-6, with D possibly matching TRBD1 (5 bases). For the CDR3, the DNA is TGTGCCCATCCCGATGGACACTATAATTCACCCCTCCACTTT. Translating gives CAHPDGHYNSPLHF.